This T cell receptor beta chain was profiled in a study of cytomegalovirus exposure and HLA in healthy donors. Study-level results: Roughly even sequencing depth across donors was the assumption behind the presence/absence analyses.

Primers included in the PCR were 60 Vbeta and 13 Jbeta primers. The method was immunoSEQ multiplex PCR; TCRdb's version includes in-frame clones alone and lacks a portion of them. The sample holds about 70,000 clones, approximately 70% seen once. The CDR3 is made up of 15 amino acids. The germline gives CDR1 SGHAT, CDR2 FQNNGV. Trimming stripped 7 bases from V and 5 bases from J, with 18 bases between. To note about this clone: Antigen: not known.

V is TRBV11-2 and J is TRBJ2-1, with a tentative D call TRBD2 (5 bases). The source is a man aged 40-49 years in good health and CMV-seropositive. The sample taken for sequencing was PBMCs. CDR3 nucleotide sequence: TGTGCCAGCAACCTACAAAGCGGTTCTAACAATGAGCAGTTCTTC. It specifies CASNLQSGSNNEQFF. Full variable domain (rest looked up from reference TRBV11-2 and TRBJ2-1): EAGVAQSPRYKIIEKRQSVAFWCNPISGHATLYWYQQILGQGPKLLIQFQNNGVVDDSQLPKDRFSAERLKGVDSTLKIQPAKLEDSAVYLCASNLQSGSNNEQFFGPGTRLTVL.